These 14 T cell receptor beta chains originate from one sample sequenced in a study of neurological immune-mediated disorders. MiXCR was run by TCRdb on the 5' RACE reads, yielding one entry per CDR3 protein. The sample has about 55,000 distinct CDR3 sequences; about 4% are singletons. The specimen was PBMCs. These receptors were obtained from a man in his forties or fifties with multiple sclerosis.

This clonotype was observed at least ten times. The rearrangement joins TRBV28 to TRBJ1-1; D is perhaps TRBD1 (5 bases). Germline assignment: CDR1 MDHEN and CDR2 SYDVKM. The CDR3 extends over 14 amino acids. Trimming took off 6 bases at V and 1 base at J, with 12 bases between the two ends. Here the CDR3 DNA reads TGTGCCAGCAGGAACGACAGTCGGAACACTGAAGCTTTCTTT. It is translated as CASRNDSRNTEAFF.

The chain employs TRBV7-9 and TRBJ2-1; D gene unclear. Deletions cut 7 bases from V and 7 bases from J, with 14 bases between. Per the germline V gene, CDR1 is SEHNR and CDR2 is FQNEAQ (reference sequence). The CDR3 runs 13 residues. In nucleotides, the CDR3 is TGTGCCAGCACCCTCCTAGGAGAAAATGAGCAGTTCTTC. It is translated as CASTLLGENEQFF.

This clonotype came up many times. The V gene is TRBV20-1, the J gene TRBJ2-6; D is uncertain. This CDR3 has 16 residues. V gave up 0 bases and J gave up 0 bases, with 9 bases separating them. Germline CDR1 and CDR2: DFQATT and SNEGSKA (reference sequence). CDR3 sequence: CSARDRRISGANVLTF. CDR3 sequence (DNA): TGCAGTGCTAGAGATAGGAGAATCTCTGGGGCCAACGTCCTGACTTTC.

In its sample, this clonotype was seen many times. The chain combines TRBV11-2 with TRBJ2-1, with D perhaps TRBD2 (5 bases). Germline CDR1 SGHAT, CDR2 FQNNGV. With 3 bases removed from V and 9 bases from J, the gap between germline ends came to 9 bases. The CDR3 consists of 12 residues. CDR3 sequence: CASSFSRGEQFF. The CDR3 DNA reads TGTGCCAGCAGCTTTTCACGGGGTGAGCAGTTCTTC.

This clonotype was detected ten times or more. The chain is built from TRBV20-1 and TRBJ1-1; no reliable D call. The CDR3 sequence is 13 residues long. With 6 bases removed from V and 0 bases from J, the gap between germline ends came to 11 bases. CDR1 DFQATT and CDR2 SNEGSKA come from the germline V gene (reference sequence). The CDR3 region has the DNA TGCAGTGCACCGGCTCCAATGAACACTGAAGCTTTCTTT. Translating gives CSAPAPMNTEAFF.

This clonotype appeared many times. The chain has TRBV20-1 and TRBJ2-3, with TRBD2 matching 10 bases. In germline, CDR1 is DFQATT, CDR2 SNEGSKA (reference sequence). The CDR3 contains 17 residues. Trimming took 5 bases from V and 5 from J; bases not matched to a gene: 16. The CDR3 spells CSAWGMGAGGPGDTQYF. The CDR3 region has the DNA TGCAGTGCTTGGGGAATGGGAGCGGGGGGGCCTGGAGATACGCAGTATTTT.

At least ten counts were recorded for this clonotype. The rearrangement links TRBV6-1 to TRBJ2-2; 7 bases align to TRBD1. The J segment lost 3 bases and the V segment lost 5 bases, leaving 3 bases of the junction unmatched. The germline gives CDR1 MNHNS, CDR2 SASEGT. This CDR3 spans 14 amino acids. CDR3 amino acids: CASSTGTDTGELFF. For the CDR3, the DNA is TGTGCCAGCAGTACCGGGACAGACACCGGGGAGCTGTTTTTT.

This clonotype was detected ten times or more. The rearrangement uses TRBV2 and TRBJ1-4; no definite D call. Germline V gene data show CDR1 as SNHLY and CDR2 as FYNNEI. This CDR3 region has 13 residues. V lost 3 bases and J lost 7, with 9 bases in between. CDR3 sequence reads: CASSDVFGEKLFF. CDR3 bases: TGTGCCAGCAGTGACGTATTTGGTGAAAAACTGTTTTTT. Filled out from reference TRBV2 and TRBJ1-4, the complete variable domain reads EPEVTQTPSHQVTQMGQEVILRCVPISNHLYFYWYRQILGQKVEFLVSFYNNEISEKSEIFDDQFSVERPDGSNFTLKIRSTKLEDSAMYFCASSDVFGEKLFFGSGTQLSVL.

There are many counts of this clonotype. The V call is TRBV6-5, the J call TRBJ1-2; D gene uncertain. V was shortened by 6 bases and J by 4 bases, with 15 bases between the two germline ends. The CDR3 sequence is 14 residues long. The germline V gene has CDR1 MNHEY and CDR2 SVGAGI. This chain's CDR3 is CASSRLSLSYGYTF. The CDR3 DNA follows: TGTGCCAGCAGCCGTTTATCGCTAAGCTATGGCTACACCTTC.

This clonotype was seen repeatedly, ten times or more. The genes are TRBV24-1 and TRBJ2-5; 7 nucleotides line up with TRBD1. Trimming removed 3 bases from V and 3 bases from J; junction bases left unmatched: 6. Germline CDR1 reads KGHDR; CDR2 reads SFDVKD. The CDR3 has 15 amino acids. CDR3 sequence reads: CATSDAGTAKETQYF. The CDR3 region has the DNA TGTGCCACCAGTGATGCCGGGACAGCTAAAGAGACCCAGTACTTC.

This clonotype was counted at least ten times. This sequence joins TRBV29-1 and TRBJ2-2, with a possible D match to TRBD2 (6 bases). V was pared by 3 bases and J by 3 bases, with 11 bases between. CDR3 size: 14 residues. Germline assignment: CDR1 SQVTM and CDR2 ANQGSEA. The CDR3 region is CSVDGREDTGELFF. CDR3 in DNA: TGCAGCGTTGATGGCAGGGAGGACACCGGGGAGCTGTTTTTT.

Many counts were recorded for this clonotype. V usage is TRBV7-6 and J usage is TRBJ2-7; 10 positions match TRBD2. V lost 2 bases to trimming and J lost 3 bases; unmatched junction nucleotides: 4. The germline V gene encodes CDR1 SGHVS and CDR2 FNYEAQ. The CDR3 runs 15 residues. CDR3 DNA: TGTGCCAGCAGCTTACTAGCGGGAGACAACTACGAGCAGTACTTC. As protein: CASSLLAGDNYEQYF.

This clonotype was found many times. The genes are TRBV5-1 and TRBJ1-5; D is undetermined. The germline gives CDR1 SGHRS, CDR2 YFSETQ. The CDR3 totals 15 residues. Trimming left V 0 bases short and J 4 bases short, with 11 bases between. CDR3 sequence: CASSLDPTDNQPQHF. The CDR3 bases are TGCGCCAGCAGCTTGGATCCGACGGATAATCAGCCCCAGCATTTT.

This clonotype came up many times. The chain has TRBV5-1 and TRBJ1-3; D gene uncertain. The V end was cut by 4 bases, the J end by 4 bases, with 15 bases between. The germline CDR1 and CDR2 sequences are SGHRS and YFSETQ. This CDR3 has 15 amino acids. CDR3 residues: CASSPRIGKGNTIYF. DNA of the CDR3: TGCGCCAGCAGCCCCCGAATTGGGAAAGGAAACACCATATATTTT.